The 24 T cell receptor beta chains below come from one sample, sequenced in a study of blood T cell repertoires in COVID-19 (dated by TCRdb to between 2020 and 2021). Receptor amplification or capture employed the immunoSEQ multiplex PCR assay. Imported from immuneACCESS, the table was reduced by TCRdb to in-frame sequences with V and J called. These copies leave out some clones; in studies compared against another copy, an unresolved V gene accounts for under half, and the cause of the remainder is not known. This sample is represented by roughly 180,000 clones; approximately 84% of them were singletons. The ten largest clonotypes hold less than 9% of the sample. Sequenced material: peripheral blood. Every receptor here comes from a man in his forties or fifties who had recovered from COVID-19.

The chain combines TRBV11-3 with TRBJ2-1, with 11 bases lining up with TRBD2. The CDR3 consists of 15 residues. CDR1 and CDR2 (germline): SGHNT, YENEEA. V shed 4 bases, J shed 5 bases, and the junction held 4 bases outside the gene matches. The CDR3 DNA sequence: TGTGCCAGCAGCTCCGGGACTAGCGGAGACAATGAGCAGTTCTTC. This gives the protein CASSSGTSGDNEQFF.

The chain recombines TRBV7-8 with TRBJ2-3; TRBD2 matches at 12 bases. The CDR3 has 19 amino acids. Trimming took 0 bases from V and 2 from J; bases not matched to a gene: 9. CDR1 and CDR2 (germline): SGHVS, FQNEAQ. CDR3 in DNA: TGTGCCAGCAGCTTAGCGGACTGGACTAGCGGGATTTACACAGATACGCAGTATTTT. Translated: CASSLADWTSGIYTDTQYF.

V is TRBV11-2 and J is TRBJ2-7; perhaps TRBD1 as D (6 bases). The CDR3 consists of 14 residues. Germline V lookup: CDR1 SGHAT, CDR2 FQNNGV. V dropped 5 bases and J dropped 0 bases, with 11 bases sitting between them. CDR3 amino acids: CASSTGQFSYEQYF. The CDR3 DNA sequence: TGTGCCAGCAGCACCGGACAGTTCTCCTACGAGCAGTACTTC. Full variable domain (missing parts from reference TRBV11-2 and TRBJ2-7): EAGVAQSPRYKIIEKRQSVAFWCNPISGHATLYWYQQILGQGPKLLIQFQNNGVVDDSQLPKDRFSAERLKGVDSTLKIQPAKLEDSAVYLCASSTGQFSYEQYFGPGTRLTVT.

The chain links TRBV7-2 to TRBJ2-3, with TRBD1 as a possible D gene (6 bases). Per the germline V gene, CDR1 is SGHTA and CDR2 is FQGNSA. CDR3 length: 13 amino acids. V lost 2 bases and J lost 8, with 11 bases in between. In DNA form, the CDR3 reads TGTGCCAGCAGCTTACCCGGGACAAGTACGCAGTATTTT. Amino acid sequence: CASSLPGTSTQYF. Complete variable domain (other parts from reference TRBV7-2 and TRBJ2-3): GAGVSQSPSNKVTEKGKDVELRCDPISGHTALYWYRQSLGQGLEFLIYFQGNSAPDKSGLPSDRFSAERTGGSVSTLTIQRTQQEDSAVYLCASSLPGTSTQYFGPGTRLTVL.

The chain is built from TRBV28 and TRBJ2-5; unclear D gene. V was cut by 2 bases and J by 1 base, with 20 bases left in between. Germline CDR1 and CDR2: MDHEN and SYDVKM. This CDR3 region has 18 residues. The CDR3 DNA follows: TGTGCCAGCAGTTTAAAACGAGGTTGGCTGGCGGTCCAAGAGACCCAGTACTTC. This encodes CASSLKRGWLAVQETQYF.

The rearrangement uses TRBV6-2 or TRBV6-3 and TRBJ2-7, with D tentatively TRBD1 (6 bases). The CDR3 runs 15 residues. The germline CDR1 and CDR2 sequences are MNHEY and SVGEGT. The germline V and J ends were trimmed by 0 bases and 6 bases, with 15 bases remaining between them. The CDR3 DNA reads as TGTGCCAGCAGTTACTCGACCCTCACAGGGTCCGAGCAGTACTTC. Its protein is CASSYSTLTGSEQYF.

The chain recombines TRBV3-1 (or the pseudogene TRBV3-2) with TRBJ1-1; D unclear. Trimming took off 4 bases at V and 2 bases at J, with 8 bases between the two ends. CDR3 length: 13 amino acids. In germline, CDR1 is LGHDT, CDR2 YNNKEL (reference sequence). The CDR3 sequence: CASSPILNTEAFF. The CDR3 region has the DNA TGTGCCAGCAGCCCTATTCTTAACACTGAAGCTTTCTTT.

The CDR3 is CASSQKGQGLREYEQYF. The CDR3 region has the DNA TGTGCCAGCAGCCAAAAAGGACAGGGACTGAGGGAGTACGAGCAGTACTTC. The rearrangement uses TRBV14 and TRBJ2-7; 8 bases align to TRBD1. V was pared by 2 bases and J by 4 bases, with 13 bases of the junction left unmatched. Germline V CDR1 and CDR2: SGHDN, FVKESK. There are 17 residues in the CDR3.

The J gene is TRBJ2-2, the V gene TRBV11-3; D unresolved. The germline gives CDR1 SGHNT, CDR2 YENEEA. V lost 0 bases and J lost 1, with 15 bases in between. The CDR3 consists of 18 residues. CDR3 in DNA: TGTGCCAGCAGCTTAGAGTTGTTTGGTCGTAGGAACACCGGGGAGCTGTTTTTT. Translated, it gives CASSLELFGRRNTGELFF.

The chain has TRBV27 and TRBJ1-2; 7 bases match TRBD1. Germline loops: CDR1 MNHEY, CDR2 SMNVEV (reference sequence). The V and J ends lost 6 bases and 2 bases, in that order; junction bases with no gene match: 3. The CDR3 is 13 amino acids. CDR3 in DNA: TGTGCCAGCAGGGGGGGACAGAACTATGGCTACACCTTC. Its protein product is CASRGGQNYGYTF.

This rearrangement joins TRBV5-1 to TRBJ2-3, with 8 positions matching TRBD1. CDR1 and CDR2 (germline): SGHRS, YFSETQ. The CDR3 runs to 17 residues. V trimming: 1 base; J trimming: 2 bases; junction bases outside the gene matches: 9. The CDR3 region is CASSLKEGTGDTDTQYF. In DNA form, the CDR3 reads TGCGCCAGCAGCTTGAAAGAGGGGACAGGAGACACAGATACGCAGTATTTT.

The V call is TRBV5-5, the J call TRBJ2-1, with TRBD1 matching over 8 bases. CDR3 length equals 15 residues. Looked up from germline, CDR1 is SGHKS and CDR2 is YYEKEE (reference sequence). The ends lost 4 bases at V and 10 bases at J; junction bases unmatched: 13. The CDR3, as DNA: TGTGCCAGCAGCCCACCGGGACAGGCTCTCGACGAGCAGTTCTTC. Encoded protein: CASSPPGQALDEQFF.

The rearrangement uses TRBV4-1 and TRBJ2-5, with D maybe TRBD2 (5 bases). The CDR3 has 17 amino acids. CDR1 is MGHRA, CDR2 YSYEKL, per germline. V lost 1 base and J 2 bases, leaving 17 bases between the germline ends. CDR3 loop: CASSQVVGGGRQETQYF. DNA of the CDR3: TGCGCCAGCAGCCAAGTCGTCGGCGGAGGACGTCAAGAGACCCAGTACTTC.

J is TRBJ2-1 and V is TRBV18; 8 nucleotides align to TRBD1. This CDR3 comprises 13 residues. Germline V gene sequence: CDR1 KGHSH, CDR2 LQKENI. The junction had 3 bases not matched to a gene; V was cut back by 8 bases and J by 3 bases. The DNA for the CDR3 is TGTGCCAGCAGGACAGGGCGCTACAATGAGCAGTTCTTC. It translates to CASRTGRYNEQFF.

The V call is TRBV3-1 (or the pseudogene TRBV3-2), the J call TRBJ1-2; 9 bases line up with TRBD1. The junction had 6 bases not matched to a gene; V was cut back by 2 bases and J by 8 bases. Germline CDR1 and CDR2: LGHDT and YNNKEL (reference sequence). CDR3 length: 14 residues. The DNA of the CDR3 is TGTGCCAGCAGCCAATCACAGGGGGCGCAAGGCTACACCTTC. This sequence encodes CASSQSQGAQGYTF.

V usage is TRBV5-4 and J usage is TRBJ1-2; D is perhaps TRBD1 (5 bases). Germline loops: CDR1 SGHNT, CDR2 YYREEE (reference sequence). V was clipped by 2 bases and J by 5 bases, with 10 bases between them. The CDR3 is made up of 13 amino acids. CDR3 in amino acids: CASSLQKGYGYTF. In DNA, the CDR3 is TGTGCCAGCAGCTTACAAAAGGGGTATGGCTACACCTTC. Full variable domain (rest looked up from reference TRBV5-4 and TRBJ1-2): ETGVTQSPTHLIKTRGQQVTLRCSSQSGHNTVSWYQQALGQGPQFIFQYYREEENGRGNFPPRFSGLQFPNYSSELNVNALELDDSALYLCASSLQKGYGYTFGSGTRLTVV.

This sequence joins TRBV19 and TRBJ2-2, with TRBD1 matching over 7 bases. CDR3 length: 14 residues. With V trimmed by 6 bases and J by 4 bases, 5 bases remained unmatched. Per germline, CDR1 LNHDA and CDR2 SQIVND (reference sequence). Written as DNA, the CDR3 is TGTGCCAGTAGACCCACAGGGGCCACCGGGGAGCTGTTTTTT. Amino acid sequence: CASRPTGATGELFF.

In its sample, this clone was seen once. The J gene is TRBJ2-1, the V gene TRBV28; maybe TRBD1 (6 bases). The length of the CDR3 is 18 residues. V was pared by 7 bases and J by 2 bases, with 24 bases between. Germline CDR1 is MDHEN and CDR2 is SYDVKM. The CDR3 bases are TGTGCCAGCAACCCGGTCGTCGGGCAGGGGAAGGCCTACAATGAGCAGTTCTTC. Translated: CASNPVVGQGKAYNEQFF.

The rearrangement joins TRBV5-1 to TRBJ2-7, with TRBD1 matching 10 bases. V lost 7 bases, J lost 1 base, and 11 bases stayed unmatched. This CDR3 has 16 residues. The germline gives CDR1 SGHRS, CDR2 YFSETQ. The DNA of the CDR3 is TGCGCCAGCCACGGCTCCCGGACAGGGGGTTCCTACGAGCAGTACTTC. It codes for CASHGSRTGGSYEQYF.

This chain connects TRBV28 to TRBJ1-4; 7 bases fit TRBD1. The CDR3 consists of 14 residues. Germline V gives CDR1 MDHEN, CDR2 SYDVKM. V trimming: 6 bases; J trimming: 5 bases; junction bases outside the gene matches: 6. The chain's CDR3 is CASRRQGGNEKLFF. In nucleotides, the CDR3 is TGTGCCAGCAGGCGACAGGGCGGAAATGAAAAACTGTTTTTT.

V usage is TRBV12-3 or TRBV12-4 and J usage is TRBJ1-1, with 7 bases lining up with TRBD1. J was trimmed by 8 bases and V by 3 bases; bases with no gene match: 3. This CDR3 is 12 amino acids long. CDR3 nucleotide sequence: TGTGCCAGCAGTTTGGGGACAGACGAAGCTTTCTTT. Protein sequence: CASSLGTDEAFF.

CDR3 sequence: CASSQGAIGSREQFF. CDR3 coding DNA: TGCGCCAGCAGCCAAGGGGCCATTGGATCACGAGAGCAGTTCTTC. The gene calls are TRBV4-3 and TRBJ2-1; D is undetermined. This CDR3 is built from 15 residues. The germline V gene has CDR1 LGHNA and CDR2 YSLEER. The ends were cut back, 1 base at V and 10 bases at J, with 17 bases in the middle.

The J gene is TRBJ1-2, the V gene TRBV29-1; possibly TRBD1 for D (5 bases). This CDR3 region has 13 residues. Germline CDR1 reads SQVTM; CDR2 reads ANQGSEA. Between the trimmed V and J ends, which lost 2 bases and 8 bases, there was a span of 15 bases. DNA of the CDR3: TGCAGCGTTGAAAGGGCAGGGAATGGAGGCTACACCTTC. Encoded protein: CSVERAGNGGYTF.

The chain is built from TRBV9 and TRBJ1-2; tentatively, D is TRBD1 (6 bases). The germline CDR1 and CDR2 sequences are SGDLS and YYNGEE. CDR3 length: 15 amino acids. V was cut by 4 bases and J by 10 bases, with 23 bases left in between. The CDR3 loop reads CASSPKGTPDEDYTF. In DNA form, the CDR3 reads TGTGCCAGCAGCCCAAAAGGGACACCAGATGAAGACTACACCTTC.